This TCR beta chain was sequenced for a study of OX40 agonist ivuxolimab in advanced cancers. Sequencing was performed with immunoSEQ multiplex PCR; in TCRdb, only in-frame clones are kept and a portion is missing. The table includes tens of thousands of clones, 78% detected once. With respect to this clone: Its specificity is not known.

J was trimmed by 4 bases and V by 4 bases; bases with no gene match: 5. This CDR3 region has 14 residues. Germline CDR1 is SGHVS and CDR2 is FNYEAQ. The study's findings and limits: At 0.1 to 3.0 mg/kg and by week 6, CD4+ and CD8+ T cells in the blood had expanded clonally.

Autoimmune disease history or systemic immunosuppression was exclusionary. This sample comprised CD4+ or CD8+ T cells sorted from blood, obtained in a trial of the OX40 agonist ivuxolimab. This sequence originates from an adult with an advanced solid tumor such as melanoma, head and neck, liver or kidney cancer. This chain links TRBV7-6 with TRBJ2-3; 7 positions match TRBD2. The CDR3 sequence is CASSSGAGADTQYF. The CDR3 region has the DNA TGTGCCAGCAGCTCTGGGGCGGGGGCAGATACGCAGTATTTT.